The 30 T cell receptor beta chains reported below all come from one sample, sequenced in a study of tumor-infiltrating lymphocytes in primary liver carcinoma. Using a constant-region primer together with ProtoScript II reverse transcriptase, TCR beta cDNA was made from about 500 ng of total RNA. Researchers made the TCR beta libraries by running three nested multiplex PCR rounds with slightly modified ARM-PCR. Primers for the first two PCR rounds were TRBV1-TRBV30 forward primers and a C-beta reverse primer (roughly 10 cycles per round). Via MiXCR, TCRdb re-called the multiplex PCR reads, giving one row per CDR3 protein. Of roughly 100,000 distinct CDR3 sequences in the sample, about three quarters are singletons; the top ten hold just over 9.5%. Unsorted bulk tissue (about 20-32 mg) underwent RNA and DNA co-extraction. The sequencing input was liver tumor tissue from sampling region 5. Subset specified: tumor region T5, tumor centre. These receptors were collected from a woman in her fifties or sixties with primary liver carcinoma and hepatitis B virus infection.

Concerning this clonotype itself: Possible read error: a much larger clone is one base away. The chain employs TRBV10-1 and TRBJ2-7; D possibly matches TRBD1 or TRBD2 (5 bases each). The germline V gene encodes CDR1 WNHNN and CDR2 SYGVQD (reference sequence). Trimming pared 0 bases from V and 8 bases from J, leaving 11 bases between. This CDR3 has 13 amino acids. CDR3 nucleotide sequence: TGCGCCAGCAGTGAGTCCCCCGGGGCCAAGCAGTACTTC. This codes for CASSESPGAKQYF.

Notes on this clonotype: Since a much larger clone is just one base distant, this may be a read error. The chain combines TRBV11-2 with TRBJ2-7, with 7 bases that match TRBD2. CDR3 size: 14 residues. Germline CDR1 and CDR2: SGHAT and FQNNGV. The CDR3 is CAISHGTTTYEQYF. CDR3 nucleotides: TGTGCCATCAGCCACGGGACTACCACCTACGAGCAGTACTTC.

Worth noting for this clonotype: Given the absence of the conserved phenylalanine or tryptophan at the CDR3 end, a read error is likely. The chain carries TRBV6-2 or TRBV6-3 and TRBJ2-2; D may be TRBD1 (6 bases). Germline-derived CDR1 and CDR2 are MNHEY and SVGEGT. Trimming took 0 bases from V and 2 from J, leaving 16 bases between them. CDR3 length: 18 amino acids. CDR3 protein: CASSYSSFRTDNTGELFI. CDR3 bases: TGTGCCAGCAGTTACTCGAGTTTTAGGACAGATAACACCGGGGAGCTGTTTATT.

This clonotype was counted between two and nine times. It is likely a read error, because the conserved phenylalanine at the end of the CDR3 is missing. This rearrangement joins TRBV12-3 or TRBV12-4 to TRBJ2-1; 11 bases map to TRBD2. The CDR3 is 15 amino acids. Trimming took 8 bases from V and 7 from J; bases not matched to a gene: 10. Written as DNA, the CDR3 is TGTGCCAGCTTGAGACTAGCGGGAATCTATAATGAGCAGTTCTTA. This translates into CASLRLAGIYNEQFL.

This clonotype is categorized as medium-sized (0.01 to 0.1%). CDR3 nucleotide sequence: TGTGCCAGCAGCTTAGAGCCGGGTTCACCCCTCCACTTT. It codes for CASSLEPGSPLHF. The J gene is TRBJ1-6, the V gene TRBV11-2; D is unclear. With 0 bases removed from V and 9 bases from J, the gap between germline ends came to 6 bases. Looked up from germline, CDR1 is SGHAT and CDR2 is FQNNGV. This CDR3 comprises 13 residues.

Concerning this clonotype: At one end, the junction sequence differs from germline, possibly due to a read error. The V and J genes are TRBV5-6 and TRBJ2-1; TRBD2 matches at 8 bases. The germline CDR1 and CDR2 sequences are SGHDT and YYEEEE. The CDR3 contains 17 residues. DNA of the CDR3: TGTGTCAGCAGCTTGACCGCGGGGGGCGCAACCTACAATGAGCGGTTCTTC. This sequence encodes CVSSLTAGGATYNERFF. Together with reference TRBV5-6 and TRBJ2-1, the CDR3 gives the full variable domain: DAGVTQSPTHLIKTRGQQVTLRCSPKSGHDTVSWYQQALGQGPQFIFQYYEEEERQRGNFPDRFSGHQFPNYSSELNVNALLLGDSALYLCVSSLTAGGATYNERFFGPGTRLTVL.

In regard to this clonotype: The junction departs from the called germline gene at one end, perhaps through a read error. The J gene is TRBJ2-1, the V gene TRBV5-6, with 9 bases identical to TRBD2. CDR1 is SGHDT and CDR2 is YYEEEE in the germline V gene. The CDR3 has 16 residues. In nucleotides, the CDR3 is TGTGCCAGCGGCTTGGGGGGACTAGCAGCAACCAATGAGCAGTTCTTC. Residues: CASGLGGLAATNEQFF.

There are many counts of this clonotype. The V gene is TRBV29-1, the J gene TRBJ2-1, with D perhaps given as TRBD1 or TRBD2 (5 bases each). Between the trimmed V and J ends, which lost 5 bases and 5 bases, there was a span of 10 bases. There are 12 residues in the CDR3. The germline CDR1 and CDR2 sequences are SQVTM and ANQGSEA. CDR3 loop: CSVTGLNNEQFF. The CDR3 bases are TGCAGCGTTACGGGGCTTAACAATGAGCAGTTCTTC.

About this clonotype: Germline is not matched at one junction end, which may reflect a read error. V usage is TRBV9 and J usage is TRBJ2-3, with TRBD2 matching 10 bases. CDR1 is SGDLS, CDR2 YYNGEE, per germline. This CDR3 is 18 amino acids long. In DNA, the CDR3 is TGTGCCAACAGCGTAGAAGCGGGAGGGTCCACTAGCACAGATATGCAGTATTTT. It is translated as CANSVEAGGSTSTDMQYF.

This clonotype was found a few times. This chain links TRBV18 with TRBJ2-1; TRBD1 or TRBD2 may be the D gene (5 bases each). Germline CDR1 is KGHSH and CDR2 is LQKENI. The V end lost 0 bases, the J end lost 5 bases, and 8 bases lay between the germline ends. CDR3 length: 14 amino acids. CDR3 sequence (DNA): TGTGCCAGCTCACCACCCGGGACCAACAATGAGCAGTTCTTC. Amino acids: CASSPPGTNNEQFF.

This clonotype showed up many times. The junction does not match germline at one end; this may be a read error. The chain carries TRBV2 and TRBJ1-1; D is possibly TRBD1 (6 bases). The CDR3 consists of 13 residues. Germline CDR1 is SNHLY and CDR2 is FYNNEI. The DNA for the CDR3 is TGCGCCAGCAGCCAGGGACAGAACACTGAAGCTTTCTTT. Translated, it gives CASSQGQNTEAFF.

DNA for the CDR3: TGTGCCAGCAGTCAAACCACGACTTGTGTGGTCCGCCAGCAGTTCTTC. Translated, it gives CASSQTTTCVVRQQFF. The gene calls are TRBV12-3 or TRBV12-4 and TRBJ2-1; no reliable D call. With 5 bases removed from V and 11 bases from J, the gap between germline ends came to 25 bases. The CDR3 consists of 16 residues.

V and J are TRBV11-2 and TRBJ2-3; 8 nucleotides match TRBD2. The CDR3 length is 17 residues. Germline assignment: CDR1 SGHAT and CDR2 FQNNGV. The trim removed 8 bases at V and 0 bases at J, leaving 13 bases unmatched. CDR3 loop: CASSSAAGVHSTDTQYF. For the CDR3, the DNA is TGTGCCAGCTCCTCGGCAGCGGGAGTGCATAGCACAGATACGCAGTATTTT.

This clonotype has only a few counts. J is TRBJ2-1 and V is TRBV18, with a possible D match to TRBD2 (6 bases). Trimming removed 4 bases from V and 1 base from J, with 11 bases in between. The CDR3 loop spans 15 amino acids. Germline CDR1 reads KGHSH; CDR2 reads LQKENI. CDR3 in amino acids: CASSLQGGSYNEQFF. The CDR3 nucleotides are TGTGCCAGCTCACTGCAGGGAGGATCCTACAATGAGCAGTTCTTC. Combining the CDR3 with reference TRBV18 and TRBJ2-1 gives the whole variable domain NAGVMQNPRHLVRRRGQEARLRCSPMKGHSHVYWYRQLPEEGLKFMVYLQKENIIDESGMPKERFSAEFPKEGPSILRIQQVVRGDSAAYFCASSLQGGSYNEQFFGPGTRLTVL.

A word on this clonotype: A much bigger clone sits one base away, suggesting this may be a read error. No conserved phenylalanine or tryptophan is present at the end of the CDR3, so a read error is the likely explanation. This chain connects TRBV5-4 to TRBJ1-4; no clear D gene. V shed 4 bases and J shed 0 bases, with 13 bases lying between them. The germline V gene encodes CDR1 SGHNT and CDR2 YYREEE (reference sequence). CDR3 size: 16 residues. This CDR3 reads CASSGGPEATNEKLFL. CDR3 DNA sequence: TGTGCCAGCAGCGGAGGACCGGAAGCAACTAATGAAAAACTGTTTTTA.

About this clonotype itself: Lacking the conserved final phenylalanine or tryptophan, this CDR3 likely reflects a read error. This chain uses TRBV11-2 with TRBJ2-1, with TRBD2 matching over 7 bases. Germline V gene sequence: CDR1 SGHAT, CDR2 FQNNGV. Trimming cost V 2 bases and J 4 bases; bases outside gene matches: 5. CDR3 length: 15 residues. CDR3 residues: CASSLWASGYNEQFI. The CDR3 DNA sequence: TGTGCCAGCAGCTTATGGGCTAGCGGTTACAATGAGCAGTTCATC.

Notes on this clonotype: A junction end diverges from the germline sequence, so it may reflect a read error. The rearrangement uses TRBV11-2 and TRBJ2-7; D gene unclear. Germline V gene lookup returns CDR1 SGHAT and CDR2 FQNNGV. There are 14 residues in the CDR3. CDR3: CASSRTEGLTEQYF. The CDR3 coding sequence is TGTGCTAGCAGCCGTACGGAAGGTCTAACCGAGCAGTACTTC.

CDR3 residues: CVRSLRTSGNEQYF. The CDR3 DNA reads TGTGTCAGGAGCTTGCGGACTAGCGGGAACGAGCAGTACTTC. The chain joins TRBV5-4 to TRBJ2-7; TRBD2 aligns across 12 bases. CDR1 SGHNT and CDR2 YYREEE come from the germline V gene (reference sequence). There are 14 residues in the CDR3.

This clonotype appeared a single time. One end of the junction fails to match germline, which may point to a read error. The chain uses TRBV11-2 and TRBJ2-1, with TRBD2 matching over 11 bases. Germline V CDR1 and CDR2: SGHAT, FQNNGV. The length of the CDR3 is 17 residues. The CDR3 DNA is TGTGCCAGCAGCTACGGAACTAGCGGGAGTCCGGTCAATGAGCTGTTCTTC. Translating it yields CASSYGTSGSPVNELFF. Filled out from reference TRBV11-2 and TRBJ2-1, the complete variable domain reads EAGVAQSPRYKIIEKRQSVAFWCNPISGHATLYWYQQILGQGPKLLIQFQNNGVVDDSQLPKDRFSAERLKGVDSTLKIQPAKLEDSAVYLCASSYGTSGSPVNELFFGPGTRLTVL.

This clonotype was recorded only once. This rearrangement joins TRBV6-5 to TRBJ1-4; D is perhaps TRBD1 (5 bases). V was pared by 2 bases and J by 16 bases, with 20 bases between. The CDR3 loop spans 14 amino acids. Per the germline V gene, CDR1 is MNHEY and CDR2 is SVGAGI. CDR3 sequence (DNA): TGTGCCAGCAGTTACAGGGGCGGGCGTGAAGAACCGTTTTTT. The encoded protein is CASSYRGGREEPFF.

As for this clonotype: Germline and junction disagree at one end, which may indicate a read error. J is TRBJ2-7 and V is TRBV5-6, with a tentative D call TRBD2 (6 bases). CDR3 length equals 14 residues. Germline lookup yields CDR1 SGHDT and CDR2 YYEEEE. This CDR3 reads CGSGFSGLAGEQYF. CDR3 nucleotides: TGTGGCAGCGGGTTCTCGGGACTTGCGGGCGAGCAGTACTTC.

This chain links TRBV12-3 or TRBV12-4 with TRBJ2-1; D remains ambiguous. This CDR3 has 12 residues. V was clipped by 6 bases and J by 6 bases, with 9 bases between them. The CDR3 spells CASSRPVNEQFF. CDR3 DNA sequence: TGTGCCAGCAGCCGCCCTGTCAATGAGCAGTTCTTC.

To note about this clonotype: One junction end does not reproduce the germline sequence, and a read error may be involved. This chain connects TRBV6-1 to TRBJ2-3; 7 nucleotides match TRBD1. CDR1 is MNHNS, CDR2 SASEGT, per germline. The CDR3 contains 15 residues. CDR3 nucleotides: TGTACCAGCAGAGTAGGTGACAGGGTTACGGATACGCAGTATTTT. This encodes CTSRVGDRVTDTQYF.

With respect to this clonotype: Relative to the germline gene, one junction end is altered; a read error may explain this. This sequence joins TRBV10-2 and TRBJ1-6; no reliable D call. Germline values: CDR1 WSHSY, CDR2 SAAADI. CDR3 length: 16 residues. This chain's CDR3 is CASARFKSRHNSPLLF. The DNA of the CDR3 is TGCGCCAGCGCCCGTTTCAAGAGCAGGCACAATTCACCCCTCCTCTTT.

The chain joins TRBV6-6 to TRBJ1-5; no firm D call. Germline-derived CDR1 and CDR2 are MNHNY and SVGAGI (reference sequence). V was pared by 5 bases and J by 7 bases, with 15 bases between. The length of the CDR3 is 14 residues. The CDR3 region has the DNA TGTGCCAGCAGTGACGTAGGGTCGGGGCAGCCCCAGCATTTT. This translates into CASSDVGSGQPQHF.

The rearrangement links TRBV29-1 to TRBJ1-5; a possible D gene is TRBD1 (6 bases). The assigned J gene may be wrong: the sequence end matches TRBJ2-3 better. The CDR3 sequence is 15 residues long. Germline CDR1 and CDR2: SQVTM and ANQGSEA. CDR3 region: CSVVVQGTDNQPQYF. Here the CDR3 DNA reads TGCAGCGTTGTTGTCCAGGGGACGGACAATCAGCCCCAGTATTTT.

A remark on this clonotype: A read error may account for a junction end that differs from germline. The chain carries TRBV5-4 and TRBJ2-5; 7 nucleotides align to TRBD2. This CDR3 is 14 amino acids long. Germline V gives CDR1 SGHNT, CDR2 YYREEE (reference sequence). This chain's CDR3 is CASSKHTSEEAQYF. CDR3 sequence (DNA): TGTGCCAGCAGCAAACATACTAGCGAAGAGGCCCAGTACTTC.

Concerning this clonotype itself: The junction shows a germline mismatch at one end, possibly a read error. V usage is TRBV28 and J usage is TRBJ1-1; D might be TRBD1 (5 bases). This CDR3 has 13 residues. Germline-derived CDR1 and CDR2 are MDHEN and SYDVKM. CDR3 residues: CASSLGEKSEGLF. CDR3 DNA: TGTGCCAGCAGTTTGGGGGAGAAATCTGAAGGTCTCTTT.

Remarks on this clonotype: A much larger clone sits a single nucleotide away, making a read error possible. This chain uses TRBV5-1 with TRBJ2-1; TRBD2 matches at 12 bases. Per germline, CDR1 SGHRS and CDR2 YFSETQ. Trimming cost V 3 bases and J 9 bases; bases outside gene matches: 16. The CDR3 covers 18 residues. CDR3 nucleotides: TGCGCCAGCAGCTCCAATTCGCCCCTAGCGGGGGGGAGGACTGAGCAGTTCTTC. Its protein product is CASSSNSPLAGGRTEQFF. The full variable domain, with the rest looked up from reference TRBV5-1 and TRBJ2-1, is KAGVTQTPRYLIKTRGQQVTLSCSPISGHRSVSWYQQTPGQGLQFLFEYFSETQRNKGNFPGRFSGRQFSNSRSEMNVSTLELGDSALYLCASSSNSPLAGGRTEQFFGPGTRLTVL.

Of note for this clonotype: In this CDR3 the conserved last residue, phenylalanine or tryptophan, is missing, so a read error is likely. The V gene is TRBV7-9, the J gene TRBJ1-1; D is unresolved. Per the germline V gene, CDR1 is SEHNR and CDR2 is FQNEAQ (reference sequence). The CDR3 covers 13 residues. V shed 5 bases and J shed 3 bases, with 10 bases lying between them. This chain's CDR3 is CASSPDGYTEAFL. The CDR3 coding sequence is TGTGCCAGCAGCCCAGACGGTTACACTGAAGCTTTCCTT.